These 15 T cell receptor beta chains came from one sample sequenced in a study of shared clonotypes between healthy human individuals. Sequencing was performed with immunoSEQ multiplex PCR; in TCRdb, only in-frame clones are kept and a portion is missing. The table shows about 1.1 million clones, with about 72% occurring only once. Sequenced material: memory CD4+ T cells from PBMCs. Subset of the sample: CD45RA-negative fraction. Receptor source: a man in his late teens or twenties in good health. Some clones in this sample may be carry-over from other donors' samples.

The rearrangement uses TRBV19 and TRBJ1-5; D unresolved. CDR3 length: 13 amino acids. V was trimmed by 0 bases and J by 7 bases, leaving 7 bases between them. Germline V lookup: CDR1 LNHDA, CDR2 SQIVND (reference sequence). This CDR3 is CASSIDSVQPQHF. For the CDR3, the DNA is TGTGCCAGTAGTATAGATTCTGTCCAGCCCCAGCATTTT.

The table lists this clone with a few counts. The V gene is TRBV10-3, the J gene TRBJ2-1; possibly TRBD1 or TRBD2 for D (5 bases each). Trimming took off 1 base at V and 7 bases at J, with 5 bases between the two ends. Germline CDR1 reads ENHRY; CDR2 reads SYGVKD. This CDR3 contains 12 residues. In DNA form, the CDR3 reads TGTGCCATCAGTGAGTGGGGGAATGAGCAGTTCTTC. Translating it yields CAISEWGNEQFF.

This chain's CDR3 is CASSSNIHRPQHF. DNA for the CDR3: TGTGCCAGCAGCTCGAACATACACCGGCCCCAGCATTTT. This chain joins TRBV7-2 and TRBJ1-5; D is ambiguous. The CDR3 length is 13 residues. Germline V gives CDR1 SGHTA, CDR2 FQGNSA. V lost 4 bases and J 9 bases, leaving 13 bases between the germline ends.

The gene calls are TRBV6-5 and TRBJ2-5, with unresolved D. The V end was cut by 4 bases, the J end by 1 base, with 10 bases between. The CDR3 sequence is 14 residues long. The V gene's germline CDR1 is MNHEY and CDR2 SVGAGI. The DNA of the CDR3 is TGTGCCAGCAGTTCCCTACCGGCCCAAGAGACCCAGTACTTC. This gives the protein CASSSLPAQETQYF.

Written as DNA, the CDR3 is TGTGCCAGCAGCTTGTTGGGACTAGCGTATAGCACAGATACGCAGTATTTT. Its protein is CASSLLGLAYSTDTQYF. J is TRBJ2-3 and V is TRBV5-6; 10 bases match TRBD2. Germline trimming cut 1 base from V and 0 bases from J; bases unmatched to any gene: 5. The CDR3 extends over 17 amino acids. The germline gives CDR1 SGHDT, CDR2 YYEEEE. The full variable domain, its missing parts supplied by reference TRBV5-6 and TRBJ2-3, is DAGVTQSPTHLIKTRGQQVTLRCSPKSGHDTVSWYQQALGQGPQFIFQYYEEEERQRGNFPDRFSGHQFPNYSSELNVNALLLGDSALYLCASSLLGLAYSTDTQYFGPGTRLTVL.

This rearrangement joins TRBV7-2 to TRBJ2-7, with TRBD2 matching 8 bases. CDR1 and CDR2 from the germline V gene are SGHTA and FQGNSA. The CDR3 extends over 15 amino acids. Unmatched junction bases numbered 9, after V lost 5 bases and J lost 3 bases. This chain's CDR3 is CASSRSGRANYEQYF. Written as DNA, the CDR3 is TGTGCCAGCAGCCGAAGCGGGAGAGCCAACTACGAGCAGTACTTC.

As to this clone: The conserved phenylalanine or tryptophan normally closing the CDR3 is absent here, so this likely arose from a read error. This CDR3 reads CSVVSSSYEQYS. The CDR3 DNA reads TGCAGCGTTGTAAGCAGCTCCTACGAGCAGTACTCC. The chain uses TRBV29-1 and TRBJ2-7; D remains ambiguous. The CDR3 runs 12 residues. CDR1 and CDR2 from the germline V gene are SQVTM and ANQGSEA. V lost 4 bases to trimming and J lost 0 bases, with 7 bases between them.

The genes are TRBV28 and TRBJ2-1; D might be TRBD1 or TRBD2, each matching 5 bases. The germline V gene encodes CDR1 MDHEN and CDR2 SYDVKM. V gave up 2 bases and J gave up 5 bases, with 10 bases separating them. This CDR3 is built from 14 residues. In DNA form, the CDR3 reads TGTGCCAGCAGTTTAGTGGGGGTCGACAATGAGCAGTTCTTC. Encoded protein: CASSLVGVDNEQFF. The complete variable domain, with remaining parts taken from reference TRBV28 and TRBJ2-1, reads DVKVTQSSRYLVKRTGEKVFLECVQDMDHENMFWYRQDPGLGLRLIYFSYDVKMKEKGDIPEGYSVSREKKERFSLILESASTNQTSMYLCASSLVGVDNEQFFGPGTRLTVL.

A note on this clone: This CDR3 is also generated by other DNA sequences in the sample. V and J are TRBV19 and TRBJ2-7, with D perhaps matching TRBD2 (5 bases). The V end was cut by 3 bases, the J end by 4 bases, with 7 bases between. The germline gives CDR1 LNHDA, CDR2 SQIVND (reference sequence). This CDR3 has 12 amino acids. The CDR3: CASSIGGYEQYF. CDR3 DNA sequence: TGTGCCAGTAGTATCGGAGGTTACGAGCAGTACTTC.

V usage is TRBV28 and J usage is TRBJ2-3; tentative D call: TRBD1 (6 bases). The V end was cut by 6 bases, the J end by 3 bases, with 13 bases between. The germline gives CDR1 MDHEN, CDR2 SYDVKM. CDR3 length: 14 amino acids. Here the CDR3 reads CASSQYTGTDTQYF. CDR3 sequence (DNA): TGTGCCAGCAGCCAATACACAGGGACAGATACGCAGTATTTT. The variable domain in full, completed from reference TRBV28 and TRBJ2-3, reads DVKVTQSSRYLVKRTGEKVFLECVQDMDHENMFWYRQDPGLGLRLIYFSYDVKMKEKGDIPEGYSVSREKKERFSLILESASTNQTSMYLCASSQYTGTDTQYFGPGTRLTVL.

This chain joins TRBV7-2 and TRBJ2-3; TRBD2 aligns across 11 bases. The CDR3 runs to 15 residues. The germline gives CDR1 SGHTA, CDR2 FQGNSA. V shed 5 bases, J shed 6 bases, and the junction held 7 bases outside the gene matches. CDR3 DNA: TGTGCCAGCAGCGCCTGGGGACTAGCGGATGATACGCAGTATTTT. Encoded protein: CASSAWGLADDTQYF.

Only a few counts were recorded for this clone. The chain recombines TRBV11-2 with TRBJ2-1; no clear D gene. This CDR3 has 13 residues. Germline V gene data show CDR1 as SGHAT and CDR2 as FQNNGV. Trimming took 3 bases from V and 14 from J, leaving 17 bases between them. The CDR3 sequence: CASSFRGQAREFF. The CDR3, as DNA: TGTGCCAGCAGCTTCCGTGGGCAGGCCAGAGAGTTCTTC.

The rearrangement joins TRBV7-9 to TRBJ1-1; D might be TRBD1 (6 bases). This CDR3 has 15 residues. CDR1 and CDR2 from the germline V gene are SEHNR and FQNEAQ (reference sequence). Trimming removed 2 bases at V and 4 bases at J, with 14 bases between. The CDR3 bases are TGTGCCAGCAGCTTAAATCAGGGGTTGCGCACTGAAGCTTTCTTT. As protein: CASSLNQGLRTEAFF.

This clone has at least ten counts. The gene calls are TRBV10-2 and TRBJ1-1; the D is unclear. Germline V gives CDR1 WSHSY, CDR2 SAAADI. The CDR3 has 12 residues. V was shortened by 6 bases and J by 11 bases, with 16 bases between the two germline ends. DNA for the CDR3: TGCGCCAGCAGACTGCTAGGCGGCAGCGCTTTCTTT. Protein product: CASRLLGGSAFF.

The DNA of the CDR3 is TGTGCCAGCAGCCTGGGGGACAGAAACACCGGGGAGCTGTTTTTT. This gives the protein CASSLGDRNTGELFF. V gene TRBV5-4 combines with J gene TRBJ2-2, with 7 nucleotides matching TRBD1. The CDR3 length is 15 residues. The junction had 5 bases not matched to a gene; V was cut back by 4 bases and J by 2 bases. Germline V CDR1 and CDR2: SGHNT, YYREEE (reference sequence).